This T cell receptor (beta chain) was documented in a study of cytomegalovirus exposure and HLA in healthy donors. In germline, CDR1 is LNHDA, CDR2 SQIVND (reference sequence). The V segment lost 7 bases and the J segment 4 bases; nucleotides outside the gene matches: 11. The CDR3 has 15 amino acids. Vbeta (60) and Jbeta (13) primers were used in the PCR. Some clones are missing from TCRdb's copy, which holds only in-frame ones; the method was immunoSEQ multiplex PCR. The sample records some 160,000 clones, 76% being singletons. This receptor was obtained from a woman aged 40 to 50 in good health and CMV-seronegative. The chain combines TRBV19 with TRBJ1-2; TRBD1 aligns across 8 bases. The specimen was PBMCs. The DNA of the CDR3 is TGTGCCAGTATTCCATCCACCGACAGGGGCTATGGCTACACCTTC. Translated: CASIPSTDRGYGYTF.